This TCR beta chain was recovered during a study of fetal regulatory T cell absence and autoimmunity. Across the study: Without clinical diabetes, IPEX patients showed exocrine pancreas autoimmunity. Study-wide results and caveats: Broadly similar TRB gene family usage was seen in pancreas and cord blood. Some top pancreas TCR clones were over 90-fold enriched versus cord blood.

To note about this clone: The target antigen is unknown.

There are 12 residues in the CDR3. Trimming left V 0 bases short and J 9 bases short, with 8 bases between. Per germline, CDR1 SEHNR and CDR2 FQNEAQ (reference sequence). This was a survey-level run. The protocol was immunoSEQ multiplex PCR, while the TCRdb copy is restricted to in-frame clones and leaves out a portion. This sample has 95,000 to 100,000 clones, with about two thirds found just once. Specimen: pancreas tissue. The sequence was obtained from a male donor with IPEX syndrome. The chain couples TRBV7-9 to TRBJ2-5, with D unresolved. The CDR3 DNA reads as TGTGCCAGCAGCTTAGCTCTCCAGGCCCAGTACTTC. Translation: CASSLALQAQYF.